The 19 T cell receptor beta chains given below trace back to one sample, sequenced in a study of siplizumab effects on memory and regulatory T cells. TCRdb keeps only in-frame clones here, not all; method: immunoSEQ multiplex PCR. The table shows tens of thousands of clones, with roughly 89% occurring only once. The specimen sequenced was CD8+ T cells sorted from blood. All receptors come from a human donor in good health.

The chain recombines TRBV6-6 with TRBJ2-7; TRBD2 aligns across 7 bases. The junction had 12 bases not matched to a gene; V was cut back by 5 bases and J by 2 bases. The germline V gene encodes CDR1 MNHNY and CDR2 SVGAGI (reference sequence). The CDR3 has 16 amino acids. CDR3 sequence reads: CASSPLGEGGTYEQYF. For the CDR3, the DNA is TGTGCCAGCAGTCCACTCGGGGAGGGTGGCACCTACGAGCAGTACTTC.

The chain uses TRBV7-9 and TRBJ2-7, with 8 bases aligning to TRBD1. CDR1 and CDR2 from the germline V gene are SEHNR and FQNEAQ (reference sequence). CDR3 length: 14 residues. Losses at the gene ends were 2 bases for V and 3 bases for J; bases not matched to a gene: 3. The CDR3 spells CASSLPGGRYEQYF. The DNA of the CDR3 is TGTGCCAGCAGCTTACCAGGGGGCCGCTACGAGCAGTACTTC.

V gene TRBV7-9 combines with J gene TRBJ1-1; D is uncertain. This CDR3 has 13 residues. In germline, CDR1 is SEHNR, CDR2 FQNEAQ (reference sequence). Trimming pared 5 bases from V and 5 bases from J, leaving 12 bases between. CDR3 protein: CASSPLTRTEAFF. CDR3 nucleotides: TGTGCCAGCAGCCCTCTGACACGGACTGAAGCTTTCTTT.

The gene calls are TRBV29-1 and TRBJ2-6; D perhaps matches TRBD1 (5 bases). The CDR3 is made up of 15 amino acids. Germline V gene sequence: CDR1 SQVTM, CDR2 ANQGSEA. V was trimmed by 7 bases and J by 3 bases, leaving 16 bases between them. CDR3 in DNA: TGCAGCGCCGCTCCCGTAGGGGTTGGGGCCAACGTCCTGACTTTC. Its protein is CSAAPVGVGANVLTF. The variable domain in full, with the rest retrieved from reference TRBV29-1 and TRBJ2-6, is SAVISQKPSRDICQRGTSLTIQCQVDSQVTMMFWYRQQPGQSLTLIATANQGSEATYESGFVIDKFPISRPNLTFSTLTVSNMSPEDSSIYLCSAAPVGVGANVLTFGAGSRLTVL.

CDR3 residues: CASRGLAGVCEQYF. CDR3 in DNA: TGTGCCAGCAGAGGACTAGCGGGAGTTTGCGAGCAGTACTTC. This rearrangement joins TRBV25-1 to TRBJ2-7; 13 nucleotides line up with TRBD2. This CDR3 has 14 amino acids. CDR1 and CDR2 from the germline V gene are MGHDK and SYGVNS. J was trimmed by 6 bases and V by 6 bases; bases with no gene match: 5.

This chain connects TRBV7-9 to TRBJ2-1; D is uncertain. V gave up 6 bases and J gave up 12 bases, with 18 bases separating them. The CDR3 has 13 residues. Germline V gene lookup returns CDR1 SEHNR and CDR2 FQNEAQ (reference sequence). CDR3 DNA sequence: TGTGCCAGCAGACCCGGACGCACACCCGTGCAGTTCTTC. Encoded protein: CASRPGRTPVQFF.

This clone occurred a few times. The genes are TRBV4-1 and TRBJ1-1, with 8 bases lining up with TRBD1. V dropped 4 bases and J dropped 1; count of bases not matched to a gene: 5. Looked up from germline, CDR1 is MGHRA and CDR2 is YSYEKL. The CDR3 loop spans 15 amino acids. The CDR3 loop reads CASSLQTGENTEAFF. CDR3 nucleotides: TGCGCCAGCAGCCTACAGACAGGGGAGAACACTGAAGCTTTCTTT.

The chain couples TRBV6-1 to TRBJ2-5; either TRBD1 or TRBD2 may supply D (5 bases each). Germline assignment: CDR1 MNHNS and CDR2 SASEGT. The V end was cut by 5 bases, the J end by 1 base, with 14 bases between. CDR3 length: 15 residues. The CDR3, as DNA: TGTGCCAGCAGTCCCTCCGTCGGGGCCCAAGAGACCCAGTACTTC. The encoded protein is CASSPSVGAQETQYF.

The V call is TRBV2, the J call TRBJ1-2, with D hard to call. From germline, CDR1 is SNHLY and CDR2 FYNNEI. There are 18 residues in the CDR3. The V gene lost 0 bases and the J gene lost 1 base, with 18 bases spanning the gap. CDR3 sequence: CASSEAGRPYLLNYGYTF. DNA for the CDR3: TGTGCCAGCAGTGAAGCCGGAAGGCCTTATTTACTTAACTATGGCTACACCTTC.

The genes are TRBV12-5 and TRBJ2-4; D is perhaps TRBD1 or TRBD2 (5 bases each). Germline V gene sequence: CDR1 LGHNT, CDR2 FRNRAP. V was clipped by 6 bases and J by 0 bases, with 9 bases between them. The CDR3 loop spans 14 amino acids. Here the CDR3 reads CASGSGTAKNIQYF. For the CDR3, the DNA is TGTGCTAGTGGCTCCGGGACAGCCAAAAACATTCAGTACTTC.

The chain is built from TRBV2 and TRBJ2-3, with D perhaps being TRBD1 or TRBD2 (5 bases each). Trimming stripped 7 bases from V and 4 bases from J, with 18 bases between. The CDR3 has 15 amino acids. Germline CDR1 reads SNHLY; CDR2 reads FYNNEI. The CDR3 loop is CASTKGTILPDTQYF. The CDR3 bases are TGTGCCAGCACCAAAGGGACCATCCTCCCAGATACGCAGTATTTT.

This clone was seen once. The gene calls are TRBV4-1 and TRBJ2-7; D is unresolved. The V and J ends lost 4 bases and 2 bases respectively, with 9 bases between them. Germline-derived CDR1 and CDR2 are MGHRA and YSYEKL. The CDR3 has 13 residues. CDR3 sequence (DNA): TGCGCCAGCAGCCTACCCTCCCCCTACGAGCAGTACTTC. This translates into CASSLPSPYEQYF.

V and J are TRBV2 and TRBJ2-7; D might be TRBD1 or TRBD2, each matching 5 bases. The CDR3 loop spans 14 amino acids. Germline CDR1 reads SNHLY; CDR2 reads FYNNEI. V shed 5 bases and J shed 3 bases, with 14 bases lying between them. The CDR3: CASSWGSAFYEQYF. The DNA of the CDR3 is TGTGCCAGCAGTTGGGGGTCGGCCTTCTACGAGCAGTACTTC.

J is TRBJ2-1 and V is TRBV19, with 8 bases fitting TRBD2. V dropped 7 bases and J dropped 7; count of bases not matched to a gene: 6. The CDR3 length is 13 residues. Germline-derived CDR1 and CDR2 are LNHDA and SQIVND (reference sequence). The CDR3 region has the DNA TGTGCCAGTAACCCGGGACTAGTAAATGAGCAGTTCTTC. Its translation: CASNPGLVNEQFF.

The chain links TRBV25-1 to TRBJ1-2, with 10 bases that match TRBD1. Germline lookup yields CDR1 MGHDK and CDR2 SYGVNS. The CDR3 length is 17 residues. The trim removed 1 base at V and 2 bases at J, leaving 7 bases unmatched. The CDR3 DNA sequence: TGTGCCAGCAGTGAATCTTTAGGACAGGGGGGGAACTATGGCTACACCTTC. This encodes CASSESLGQGGNYGYTF.

The chain has TRBV5-5 and TRBJ1-5, with D perhaps matching TRBD1 (6 bases). V lost 4 bases and J 2 bases, leaving 19 bases between the germline ends. CDR3 length: 17 amino acids. The germline gives CDR1 SGHKS, CDR2 YYEKEE (reference sequence). The CDR3 loop is CASSLVEGEIRNQPQHF. CDR3 in DNA: TGTGCCAGCAGCCTCGTGGAGGGGGAGATTCGCAATCAGCCCCAGCATTTT.

The chain has TRBV6-5 and TRBJ2-7; D not certain. This CDR3 has 14 amino acids. Germline CDR1 and CDR2: MNHEY and SVGAGI. V lost 6 bases and J 0 bases, leaving 12 bases between the germline ends. Here the CDR3 DNA reads TGTGCCAGCAGCGATTTGCCGACCTCCTACGAGCAGTACTTC. It codes for CASSDLPTSYEQYF.

This clone has just a few counts. Distinct nucleotide sequences in the sample also encode this CDR3. The CDR3 DNA follows: TGTGCCAGCAGCTTGGGGAATCAGCCCCAGCATTTT. It is translated as CASSLGNQPQHF. The chain couples TRBV5-4 to TRBJ1-5; D gene ambiguous. The V and J ends lost 0 bases and 4 bases respectively, with 2 bases between them. This CDR3 has 12 residues. Germline V gene data show CDR1 as SGHNT and CDR2 as YYREEE (reference sequence).

CDR3 coding DNA: TGTGCCAGCAGCTGGGGAGTGAGTTCACCCCTCCACTTT. It yields the protein CASSWGVSSPLHF. The rearrangement joins TRBV5-4 to TRBJ1-6; D is ambiguous. This CDR3 is built from 13 residues. Trimming removed 3 bases at V and 9 bases at J, with 10 bases between. Germline CDR1 and CDR2: SGHNT and YYREEE (reference sequence).